Below, 20 T cell receptor beta chains from the same sample are listed, as sequenced in a study of Ad26.COV2.S vaccination and SARS-CoV-2 variants. Sequencing was performed with immunoSEQ multiplex PCR; in TCRdb, only in-frame clones are kept and a portion is missing. The data hold some 180,000 clones, with around nine tenths observed a single time. Sequenced material: peripheral blood, taken after recovery from COVID-19. The receptors were sampled from a human donor who had recovered from COVID-19.

This clone has more than one count but fewer than ten. The same CDR3 is also encoded by other DNA sequences in this sample. The genes are TRBV5-6 and TRBJ1-5; D not resolved. The germline V gene encodes CDR1 SGHDT and CDR2 YYEEEE. CDR3 length equals 12 residues. The germline V and J ends were trimmed by 0 bases and 5 bases, with 3 bases remaining between them. Here the CDR3 reads CASSLGDQPQHF. DNA of the CDR3: TGTGCCAGCAGCTTGGGAGATCAGCCCCAGCATTTT.

The J gene is TRBJ1-5, the V gene TRBV2, with a possible D match to TRBD1 (5 bases). Looked up from germline, CDR1 is SNHLY and CDR2 is FYNNEI. The CDR3 runs 14 residues. V dropped 6 bases and J dropped 7 bases, with 16 bases sitting between them. Here the CDR3 DNA reads TGTGCCAGCAGAGCCGGGACGGGAGAACAGCCCCAGCATTTT. It encodes CASRAGTGEQPQHF.

CDR3 in amino acids: CASTDSSTYNEQFF. For the CDR3, the DNA is TGTGCCAGTACCGACAGTAGTACCTACAATGAGCAGTTCTTC. This rearrangement joins TRBV19 to TRBJ2-1, with a tentative D call TRBD1 (5 bases). V was pared by 7 bases and J by 2 bases, with 12 bases between. This CDR3 is built from 14 residues. Germline values: CDR1 LNHDA, CDR2 SQIVND (reference sequence).

The chain employs TRBV12-5 and TRBJ2-1, with 7 nucleotides matching TRBD2. Looked up from germline, CDR1 is LGHNT and CDR2 is FRNRAP. The V gene end was trimmed by 4 bases and the J gene end by 6 bases; junction bases not matched to a gene: 15. CDR3 length: 17 residues. CDR3 coding DNA: TGTGCTAGTGGTTCACCGACGGGGCGGGAGTCCCCCAATGAGCAGTTCTTC. This translates into CASGSPTGRESPNEQFF. Using reference TRBV12-5 and TRBJ2-1 for the parts outside the CDR3, the full variable domain is DARVTQTPRHKVTEMGQEVTMRCQPILGHNTVFWYRQTMMQGLELLAYFRNRAPLDDSGMPKDRFSAEMPDATLATLKIQPSEPRDSAVYFCASGSPTGRESPNEQFFGPGTRLTVL.

This clone has just a few counts. V and J are TRBV6-5 and TRBJ1-5; D gene unclear. There are 13 residues in the CDR3. CDR1 MNHEY and CDR2 SVGAGI come from the germline V gene. The V end lost 5 bases, the J end lost 5 bases, and 10 bases lay between the germline ends. CDR3 residues: CASSPAIDQPQHF. CDR3 nucleotide sequence: TGTGCCAGCAGTCCAGCTATTGATCAGCCCCAGCATTTT.

This chain links TRBV6-5 with TRBJ2-1; TRBD1 might be the D (5 bases). With 5 bases removed from V and 6 bases from J, the gap between germline ends came to 14 bases. The germline gives CDR1 MNHEY, CDR2 SVGAGI. CDR3 length: 14 residues. The CDR3 loop is CASSRGQAINEQFF. The CDR3, as DNA: TGTGCCAGCAGTAGGGGCCAGGCGATCAATGAGCAGTTCTTC.

The V call is TRBV5-6, the J call TRBJ2-3; TRBD2 aligns across 9 bases. V dropped 2 bases and J dropped 6; count of bases not matched to a gene: 4. This CDR3 contains 14 residues. Germline lookup yields CDR1 SGHDT and CDR2 YYEEEE. CDR3 nucleotides: TGTGCCAGCAGCTTCGGGCTAGCGGGGGATACGCAGTATTTT. Its translation is CASSFGLAGDTQYF.

The rearrangement uses TRBV19 and TRBJ2-5, with a possible D match to TRBD1 (5 bases). There are 16 residues in the CDR3. Germline V gene data show CDR1 as LNHDA and CDR2 as SQIVND (reference sequence). Trimming left V 3 bases short and J 0 bases short, with 14 bases between. CDR3 nucleotide sequence: TGTGCCAGTAGTATGGGGCGACAGATGGACCAAGAGACCCAGTACTTC. Translated: CASSMGRQMDQETQYF.

The rearrangement joins TRBV3-1 (or the pseudogene TRBV3-2) to TRBJ2-5; D not certain. CDR3 size: 12 residues. CDR1 and CDR2 from the germline V gene are LGHDT and YNNKEL (reference sequence). The V gene lost 3 bases and the J gene lost 5 bases, with 7 bases spanning the gap. CDR3: CASSHLGETQYF. The DNA for the CDR3 is TGTGCCAGCAGCCACTTGGGCGAGACCCAGTACTTC.

This clone was recorded only once. This chain uses TRBV6-1 with TRBJ1-1; D gene unclear. Trimming shortened V by 11 bases and J by 4 bases, and 8 bases separated the two germline ends. The CDR3 extends over 10 amino acids. CDR1 and CDR2 (germline): MNHNS, SASEGT. This CDR3 reads CACWSTEAFF. In DNA form, the CDR3 reads TGTGCCTGTTGGAGCACTGAAGCTTTCTTT.

The chain has TRBV15 and TRBJ2-3, with TRBD1 as a possible D gene (6 bases). The CDR3 covers 16 residues. Per germline, CDR1 LNHNV and CDR2 YYDKDF (reference sequence). Deletions cut 1 base from V and 3 bases from J, with 14 bases between. CDR3 nucleotide sequence: TGTGCCACCAGCAGAGCCAGGGGCGCGCTGACAGATACGCAGTATTTT. Amino acid sequence: CATSRARGALTDTQYF.

The chain employs TRBV13 and TRBJ2-1; 9 bases align to TRBD2. There are 15 residues in the CDR3. Per germline, CDR1 PRHDT and CDR2 FYEKMQ (reference sequence). J lost 9 bases, V lost 5 bases, and 11 bases had no gene match. Written as DNA, the CDR3 is TGTGCCAGCAGCCCTTTGGCGGGAGGGCAAAGTGAGCAGTTCTTC. This codes for CASSPLAGGQSEQFF.

V and J are TRBV19 and TRBJ1-2; 9 bases are a match to TRBD1. This CDR3 has 15 residues. CDR1 and CDR2 (germline): LNHDA, SQIVND (reference sequence). The ends lost 5 bases at V and 8 bases at J; junction bases unmatched: 12. The CDR3 here is CASSLQTGGLAGYTF. The CDR3 DNA follows: TGTGCCAGTAGTCTCCAGACAGGGGGGTTGGCCGGCTACACCTTC.

J is TRBJ2-1 and V is TRBV2; 8 nucleotides match TRBD1. Germline V CDR1 and CDR2: SNHLY, FYNNEI. V lost 10 bases and J lost 3; bases outside the gene matches: 8. This CDR3 has 14 residues. The CDR3 loop reads CATLYGTGYNEQFF. The CDR3 DNA reads TGTGCCACCCTATACGGGACAGGCTACAATGAGCAGTTCTTC.

The rearrangement joins TRBV7-9 to TRBJ2-5; D might be TRBD2 (5 bases). Trimming shortened V by 5 bases and J by 4 bases, and 14 bases separated the two germline ends. The germline gives CDR1 SEHNR, CDR2 FQNEAQ (reference sequence). This CDR3 comprises 14 residues. The CDR3 spells CASSLSVLVETQYF. The DNA of the CDR3 is TGTGCCAGCAGCCTTAGCGTCCTTGTAGAGACCCAGTACTTC.

CDR3 protein: CASTFGEAAGQNEQFF. The CDR3 DNA sequence: TGTGCCAGCACCTTCGGAGAGGCGGCGGGTCAGAATGAGCAGTTCTTC. The chain links TRBV5-5 to TRBJ2-1, with D possibly TRBD2 on 5 matching bases. The CDR3 has 16 amino acids. Germline CDR1 reads SGHKS; CDR2 reads YYEKEE (reference sequence). V lost 6 bases and J 7 bases, leaving 23 bases between the germline ends. The whole variable domain, remainder taken from reference TRBV5-5 and TRBJ2-1, is DAGVTQSPTHLIKTRGQQVTLRCSPISGHKSVSWYQQVLGQGPQFIFQYYEKEERGRGNFPDRFSARQFPNYSSELNVNALLLGDSALYLCASTFGEAAGQNEQFFGPGTRLTVL.

This sequence joins TRBV11-2 and TRBJ1-5, with a tentative D call TRBD1 (6 bases). The CDR3 has 15 amino acids. Trimming removed 2 bases from V and 5 bases from J, with 13 bases in between. Germline assignment: CDR1 SGHAT and CDR2 FQNNGV. The CDR3: CASSLNSRGDQPQHF. The CDR3 DNA reads as TGTGCCAGCAGCTTAAATTCCAGGGGAGATCAGCCCCAGCATTTT. Filled out from reference TRBV11-2 and TRBJ1-5, the complete variable domain reads EAGVAQSPRYKIIEKRQSVAFWCNPISGHATLYWYQQILGQGPKLLIQFQNNGVVDDSQLPKDRFSAERLKGVDSTLKIQPAKLEDSAVYLCASSLNSRGDQPQHFGDGTRLSIL.

This clone was seen only a few times. The CDR3 DNA reads TGTGCCAGCAGTTTGGGGGGACTAGTCGAGACCCAGTACTTC. Translated: CASSLGGLVETQYF. The chain carries TRBV28 and TRBJ2-5, with 8 bases fitting TRBD2. Losses at the gene ends were 3 bases for V and 5 bases for J; bases not matched to a gene: 5. CDR1 is MDHEN, CDR2 SYDVKM, per germline. CDR3 length: 14 amino acids.

This chain uses TRBV5-4 with TRBJ2-7; 10 bases agree with TRBD2. Looked up from germline, CDR1 is SGHNT and CDR2 is YYREEE (reference sequence). The V and J ends lost 4 bases and 3 bases, in that order; junction bases with no gene match: 7. The CDR3 is 15 residues long. In DNA form, the CDR3 reads TGTGCCAGCAGCCGTACCACTAGCGGGGACTACGAGCAGTACTTC. Its translation is CASSRTTSGDYEQYF. Full variable domain (outside the CDR3, taken from reference TRBV5-4 and TRBJ2-7): ETGVTQSPTHLIKTRGQQVTLRCSSQSGHNTVSWYQQALGQGPQFIFQYYREEENGRGNFPPRFSGLQFPNYSSELNVNALELDDSALYLCASSRTTSGDYEQYFGPGTRLTVT.

The genes are TRBV27 and TRBJ2-2; 8 bases match TRBD1. The CDR3 is 18 amino acids. The germline CDR1 and CDR2 sequences are MNHEY and SMNVEV (reference sequence). J was trimmed by 6 bases and V by 1 base; bases with no gene match: 13. The chain's CDR3 is CASSLFSRTGRKSGELFF. CDR3 sequence (DNA): TGTGCCAGCAGTTTATTTTCCCGGACAGGGAGAAAGTCCGGGGAGCTGTTTTTT.